The rows below give T cell receptor beta chains drawn from one sample of a study of early T cells in non-severe SARS-CoV-2 infection. TCRdb used MiXCR to reprocess the 5' RACE reads, holding one entry per CDR3 protein. The sample has roughly 46,000 distinct CDR3 sequences, about 7% seen once. The sequencing input was whole blood. The receptors here all came from an adult who was a healthcare worker with PCR-confirmed SARS-CoV-2 infection or an uninfected control (not recorded which). The CDR3 runs from the conserved cysteine through the conserved F or W. A D gene is named only where the DNA matches it firmly. Clone size is not always given. Where it is, it says once, few, many or a class for expanded clones.

few	TRBV20-1	TRBJ2-3	TRBD2	TGCAGTGCTAGTGCCAGCGGGGGGGCCGATGGGACAGATACGCAGTATTTT	CSASASGGADGTDTQYF
.	TRBV20-1	TRBJ2-7	.	TGCAGTGCTAGAGGACTGGCCTACGAGCAGTACTTC	CSARGLAYEQYF
.	TRBV6-5	TRBJ1-1	.	TGTGCCGGCAGACGGGGCGCGAACACTGAAGCTTTCTTT	CAGRRGANTEAFF
many	TRBV5-1	TRBJ2-7	.	TGCGCCAGCAGCTTAACCGGGGCCTCCTACGAGCAGTACTTC	CASSLTGASYEQYF
many	TRBV10-3	TRBJ1-4	.	TGTGCCATCAGTGAGCTGGGGGTAAGGAGTGAAAAACTGTTTTTT	CAISELGVRSEKLFF
.	TRBV10-2	TRBJ2-6	TRBD1	TGCGCCAGCAGTGGACAGGGCGTCAGCTCTGGGGCCAACGTCCTGACTTTC	CASSGQGVSSGANVLTF
.	TRBV12-3/TRBV12-4	TRBJ2-3	TRBD2	TGTGCCAGCAGTTCAGCGGGGGGCCTTGATACGCAGTATTTT	CASSSAGGLDTQYF
many	TRBV7-8	TRBJ2-7	.	TGTGCCAGCAGCCGGGGATCCATCTACGAGCAGTACTTC	CASSRGSIYEQYF
few	TRBV6-2/TRBV6-3	TRBJ2-6	TRBD1	TGTGCCAGCAGTTATCGACAGGGGGCAACCTCCTCTGGGGCCAACGTCCTGACTTTC	CASSYRQGATSSGANVLTF
.	TRBV12-3/TRBV12-4	TRBJ1-3	TRBD1	TGTGCCAGCAGTCCCGGGACAGGGCCCCTTTTT	CASSPGTGPLF
many	TRBV7-9	TRBJ2-7	.	TGTGCCAGCAGTCGTGAGGGGACGTTCCACGAGCAGTACTTC	CASSREGTFHEQYF
many	TRBV6-5	TRBJ1-5	.	TGTGCCAGCAGTTACGCGTTGGGGGATCAGCCCCAGCATTTT	CASSYALGDQPQHF
few	TRBV9	TRBJ2-2	.	TGTGCCAGCAGCGCTGATAACGGGGAGCTGTTTTTT	CASSADNGELFF
many	TRBV7-6	TRBJ2-5	.	TGTGCCAGCAGCTTAGAAAGGACTCAAGAGACCCAGTACTTC	CASSLERTQETQYF
.	TRBV6-5	TRBJ1-2	.	TGTGCCAGCAGTACGCTTCCGGGCCCGGCCGGTGGCTACACCTTC	CASSTLPGPAGGYTF
.	TRBV12-2	TRBJ1-2	.	TGTGCAAGTCGCTCACCCCGAGGGCCGACTATAGACTATGGCTACACCTTC	CASRSPRGPTIDYGYTF
few	TRBV20-1	TRBJ2-7	TRBD1	TGCAGTGCTAGCTTGAATAGGGGACAGTACTACGAGCAGTACTTC	CSASLNRGQYYEQYF
many	TRBV6-2/TRBV6-3	TRBJ2-2	.	TGTGCCAGCACCGTCCAACTAGTCTCGAGCACCGGGGAGCTGTTTTTT	CASTVQLVSSTGELFF
.	TRBV6-5	TRBJ2-5	.	TGTGCCAGCAGTTACTCACGGGTTCAAGAGACCCAGTACTTC	CASSYSRVQETQYF
medium-sized	TRBV5-1	TRBJ1-1	.	TGCGCCAGCAGCTTGGCTGGAAAGGGTGAAGCTTTCTTT	CASSLAGKGEAFF
few	TRBV7-2	TRBJ1-5	.	TGTGCCAGCAGCACCCAGGGAGAACAGCCCCAGCATTTT	CASSTQGEQPQHF
many	TRBV20-1	TRBJ1-2	.	TGCAGTGCTTCCGGGACACCCTCCGGCTACACCTTC	CSASGTPSGYTF
.	TRBV19	TRBJ1-2	.	TGTGCCAGTAGCAAAGACAGCCGACCTCTATATGGCTACACCTTC	CASSKDSRPLYGYTF
many	TRBV12-3/TRBV12-4	TRBJ2-1	TRBD1	TGTGCCAGCAGTTTCTGGACAGGGGGCAATGAGCAGTTCTTC	CASSFWTGGNEQFF
.	TRBV7-7	TRBJ2-5	.	TGTGCTAGCACCGCGGGACAACAAGAGACCCAGTACTTC	CASTAGQQETQYF
many	TRBV11-2	TRBJ2-4	.	TGTGCCAGCAGCTGGGACGGAAAAAACATTCAGTACTTC	CASSWDGKNIQYF
.	TRBV12-3/TRBV12-4	TRBJ2-3	.	TGTGCCAGCAGTCCGACTAGTCCCTACACAGATACGCAGTATTTT	CASSPTSPYTDTQYF
many	TRBV12-3/TRBV12-4	TRBJ2-1	.	TGTGCCAGCAGTACAAGGGGGTTGGGTGAGCAGTTCTTC	CASSTRGLGEQFF
many	TRBV7-8	TRBJ2-7	TRBD1	TGTGCCAGCAGCCCAAATTCCGGGACAGACACCTACGAGCAGTACTTC	CASSPNSGTDTYEQYF
few	TRBV7-2	TRBJ2-7	.	TGTGCCAGCAGCTTGGGGGGTTACTCCTACGAGCAGTACTTC	CASSLGGYSYEQYF
many	TRBV11-2	TRBJ2-5	.	TGTGCCAGCACCGACCAGGGGTACCAAGAGACCCAGTACTTC	CASTDQGYQETQYF
.	TRBV5-4	TRBJ2-5	.	TGTGCCAGCAGCTTCGGCAGGGAAGAGACCCAGTACTTC	CASSFGREETQYF
.	TRBV21-1	TRBJ2-7	.	TGTGCCAGCGGACCGACGGGACAGACTTACGAGCAGTACTTC	CASGPTGQTYEQYF
many	TRBV20-1	TRBJ2-5	.	TGCAGTGCTAGCGGGGGGCCGGTGGAGACCCAGTACTTC	CSASGGPVETQYF
few	TRBV7-9	TRBJ1-1	.	TGTGCCAGCAGCCGGACAGCGAACACTGAAGCTTTCTTT	CASSRTANTEAFF
.	TRBV2	TRBJ1-2	.	TGTGCCAGCAGGTACTTAATGGTCGGCTATGGCTACACCTTC	CASRYLMVGYGYTF
medium-sized	TRBV10-3	TRBJ2-7	.	TGTGCCGCCGCGGACAGTTACGAGCAGTACTTC	CAAADSYEQYF
.	TRBV6-5	TRBJ2-1	TRBD2	TGTGCCAGCAGTTACTCCAGCGGGGCCTACAATGAGCAGTTCTTC	CASSYSSGAYNEQFF
few	TRBV6-1	TRBJ2-4	TRBD1	TGTGCCAGCAGTGTCCTAGGACAGGTGGCCAAAAACATTCAGTACTTC	CASSVLGQVAKNIQYF
.	TRBV6-1	TRBJ2-3	TRBD1	TGTGCCAGCCGAGAGGACAGGGTCACAGATACGCAGTATTTT	CASREDRVTDTQYF
once	TRBV7-9	TRBJ2-5	TRBD1	TGTGCCAGCAGTCGGAACAGGGGTGAAGAGACCCAGTACTTC	CASSRNRGEETQYF
many	TRBV15	TRBJ2-1	TRBD1	TGTGCCACCAGCGGACAGGGAAATACCTACAATGAGCAGTTCTTC	CATSGQGNTYNEQFF
.	TRBV11-2	TRBJ2-2	TRBD2	TGTGCCAGCAGCTCAGCGGGGGGGCCGTACACCGGGGAGCTGTTTTTT	CASSSAGGPYTGELFF
many	TRBV6-6	TRBJ1-2	TRBD1	TGTGCCAGCAGTTTCTCAGGGGACAGGTGGCGTTATGGCTACACCTTC	CASSFSGDRWRYGYTF
few	TRBV20-1	TRBJ1-2	.	TGCAGTGCGAAGGGGATTGCGGATTTCTATGGCTACACCTTC	CSAKGIADFYGYTF